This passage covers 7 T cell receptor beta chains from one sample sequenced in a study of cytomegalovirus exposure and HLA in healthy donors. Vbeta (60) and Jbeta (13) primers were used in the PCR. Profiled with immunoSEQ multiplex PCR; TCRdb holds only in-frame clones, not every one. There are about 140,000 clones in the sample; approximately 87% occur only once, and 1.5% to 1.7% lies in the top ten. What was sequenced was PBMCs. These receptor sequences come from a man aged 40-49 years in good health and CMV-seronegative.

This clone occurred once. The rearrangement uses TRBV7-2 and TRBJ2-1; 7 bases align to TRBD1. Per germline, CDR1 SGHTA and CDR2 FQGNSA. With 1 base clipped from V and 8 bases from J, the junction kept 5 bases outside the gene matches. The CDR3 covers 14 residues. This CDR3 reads CASSLVQGTDEQFF. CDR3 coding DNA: TGTGCCAGCAGCTTAGTACAGGGGACGGATGAGCAGTTCTTC.

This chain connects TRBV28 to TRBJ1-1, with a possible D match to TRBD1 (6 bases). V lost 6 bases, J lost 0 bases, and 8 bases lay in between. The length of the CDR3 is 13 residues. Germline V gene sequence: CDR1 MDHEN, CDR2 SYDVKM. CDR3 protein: CASSQGLNTEAFF. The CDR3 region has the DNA TGTGCCAGCAGCCAGGGGCTGAACACTGAAGCTTTCTTT.

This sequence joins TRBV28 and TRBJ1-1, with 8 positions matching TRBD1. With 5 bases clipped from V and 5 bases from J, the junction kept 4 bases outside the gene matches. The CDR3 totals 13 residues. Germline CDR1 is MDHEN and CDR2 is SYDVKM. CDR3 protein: CASSGQGRTEAFF. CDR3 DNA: TGTGCCAGCAGTGGACAGGGACGGACTGAAGCTTTCTTT.

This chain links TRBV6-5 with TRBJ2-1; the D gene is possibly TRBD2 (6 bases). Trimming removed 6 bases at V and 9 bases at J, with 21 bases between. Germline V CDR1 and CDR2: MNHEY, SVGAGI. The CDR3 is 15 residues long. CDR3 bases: TGTGCCAGCAGCCCCCAACCTCATAAGGGAGGTGAGCAGTTCTTC. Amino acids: CASSPQPHKGGEQFF.

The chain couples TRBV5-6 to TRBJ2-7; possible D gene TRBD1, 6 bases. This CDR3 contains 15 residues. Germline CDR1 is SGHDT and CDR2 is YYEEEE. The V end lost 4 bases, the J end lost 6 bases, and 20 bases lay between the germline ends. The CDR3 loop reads CASSLGGGLVREQYF. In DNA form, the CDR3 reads TGTGCCAGCAGCCTAGGGGGTGGGCTTGTGCGCGAGCAGTACTTC.

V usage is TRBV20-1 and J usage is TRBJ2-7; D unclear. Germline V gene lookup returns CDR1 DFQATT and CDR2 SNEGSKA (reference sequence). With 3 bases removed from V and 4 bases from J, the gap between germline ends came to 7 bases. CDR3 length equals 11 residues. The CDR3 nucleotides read TGCAGTGCTAGCACAGTGTACGAGCAGTACTTC. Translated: CSASTVYEQYF.

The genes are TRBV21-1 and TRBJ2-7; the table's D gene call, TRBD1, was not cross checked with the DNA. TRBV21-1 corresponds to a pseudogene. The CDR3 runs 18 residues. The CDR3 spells CASSNRPGTQSGPYEQYF. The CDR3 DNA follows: TGTGCCAGCAGCAACCGTCCCGGGACACAATCGGGCCCCTACGAGCAGTACTTC.